Each of the 3 T cell receptor beta chains below was sequenced from the same sample in a study of Graves' ophthalmopathy and Graves' hyperthyroidism. The sequenced template was RNA, covering the TCR beta CDR3 region. The first-round RT-PCR employed HTBI primers together with the Qiagen OneStep RT-PCR kit. A multiplex PCR was then performed as the second round. TCRdb used MiXCR to reprocess the multiplex PCR reads, holding one entry per CDR3 protein. Of 580,000 or so distinct CDR3 sequences in the sample, under 45% were seen once. Sequences were obtained from peripheral blood or thyroid tissue (not recorded which). The receptors were gathered from an adult man with Graves' hyperthyroidism.

V is TRBV3-1 and J is TRBJ1-4; D is possibly TRBD1 (5 bases). Germline V lookup: CDR1 LGHDT, CDR2 YNNKEL (reference sequence). CDR3 length: 15 residues. The V end was cut by 3 bases, the J end by 7 bases, with 15 bases between. The CDR3 sequence is CASSQGPTRGEKLFF. For the CDR3, the DNA is TGTGCCAGCAGCCAGGGACCTACGAGGGGTGAAAAACTGTTTTTT.

V gene TRBV29-1 combines with J gene TRBJ1-2, with D possibly being TRBD1 (5 bases). This CDR3 has 14 residues. V gave up 8 bases and J gave up 5 bases, with 21 bases separating them. Germline assignment: CDR1 SQVTM and CDR2 ANQGSEA. For the CDR3, the DNA is TGCAGCTCACCGAAAATCGGGACTGCTTATGGCTACACCTTC. It encodes CSSPKIGTAYGYTF.

This clonotype has just a few counts. The chain couples TRBV29-1 to TRBJ2-3, with 8 positions matching TRBD2. The germline V gene has CDR1 SQVTM and CDR2 ANQGSEA. CDR3 length equals 15 residues. V lost 4 bases, J lost 2 bases, and 8 bases stayed unmatched. The CDR3 loop is CSVVGGSGNTDTQYF. The CDR3 DNA sequence: TGCAGCGTTGTCGGGGGTAGCGGGAACACAGATACGCAGTATTTT.